This T cell receptor (beta chain) was identified in a study of molecular identifiers for immune sequencing clone quantification. Findings and limits, study-wide: Detecting spiked Jurkat TCR RNA from one cell among 950,000 to 1,000,000 naive cells was reportedly possible.

Of note for this clonotype: No antigen is known for it.

TCRdb processed the PCR reads anew with MiXCR; each CDR3 protein has one entry. The sample holds about 640,000 distinct CDR3 sequences, roughly 21% seen once. Naive CD8 libraries came from roughly 20,000 to 1,000,000 sorted cells with 10%, 30% or 50% RNA. This CDR3 has 12 residues. Germline V gene data show CDR1 as MNHEY and CDR2 as SVGAGI. Trimming left V 7 bases short and J 2 bases short, with 8 bases between. J is TRBJ1-2 and V is TRBV6-5; the D gene is possibly TRBD1 (5 bases). This TCR came from a human donor in good health. Some libraries in this study had Jurkat cell RNA spiked in. Sequencing input: naive CD8+ T cells from blood, with Jurkat cell RNA spiked in. Subset of the sample: FACS-sorted CD8+CD4-CCR7+CD45RA+ naive T cells. Here the CDR3 DNA reads TGTGCCAGCACGGGACGGAACTATGGCTACACCTTC. Translated: CASTGRNYGYTF.